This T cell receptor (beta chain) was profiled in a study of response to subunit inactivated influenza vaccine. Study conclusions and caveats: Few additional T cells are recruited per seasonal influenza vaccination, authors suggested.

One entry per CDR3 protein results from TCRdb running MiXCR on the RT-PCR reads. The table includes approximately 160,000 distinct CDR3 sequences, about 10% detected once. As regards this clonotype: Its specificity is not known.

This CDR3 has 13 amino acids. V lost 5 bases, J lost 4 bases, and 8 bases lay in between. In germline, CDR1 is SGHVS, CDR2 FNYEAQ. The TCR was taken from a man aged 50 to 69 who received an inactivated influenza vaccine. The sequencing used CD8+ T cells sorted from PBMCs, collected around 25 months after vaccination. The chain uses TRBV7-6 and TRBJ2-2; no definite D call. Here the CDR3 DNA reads TGTGCCAGCAGCCAGACGATCACCGGGGAGCTGTTTTTT. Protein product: CASSQTITGELFF.